Listed below are T cell receptor beta chains from one sample, sequenced in a study of blood T cells in healthy people across ages. TCRdb redid the calling of the 5' RACE reads with MiXCR, one entry per CDR3 protein. The data show more than 700,000 distinct CDR3 sequences, with roughly 50% seen just once and roughly 37% held by the top ten. Sequencing input: blood. These receptors were taken from a man at least 80 years old in good health. Both conserved end residues are part of each CDR3. The D gene is left open where the match is weak. Expanded clones are given a class, and other clones once, few, many or no size at all.

v_call	j_call	d_call	clone_size	cdr3_nt	cdr3_aa
TRBV3-1	TRBJ2-7	NA	NA	TGTGCCAGCAGCCACCACGCCACCTACGAGCAGTACTTC	CASSHHATYEQYF
TRBV20-1	TRBJ2-3	TRBD2	few	TGCAGTGCTTCGCGACTAGCGGGAGGTCGCACAGATACGCAGTATTTT	CSASRLAGGRTDTQYF
TRBV5-1	TRBJ2-6	NA	few	TGCGCCAGCAGCTTTTTACCGCGCTCTGGGGCCAACGTCCTGACTTTC	CASSFLPRSGANVLTF
TRBV29-1	TRBJ1-2	NA	NA	TGCAGCGTTTTCCGGACAAATGTCTATGGCTACACCTTC	CSVFRTNVYGYTF
TRBV10-3	TRBJ2-7	NA	NA	TGTGCCATCAGTGAGCCAGACCTGTCCTCCTACGAGCAGTACTTC	CAISEPDLSSYEQYF
TRBV24-1	TRBJ1-2	TRBD1	NA	TGTGCCACCAGTGGAGCAGGGGGCGCCTACACCTTC	CATSGAGGAYTF
TRBV5-1	TRBJ2-3	NA	NA	TGCGCCAGCAGCCCCCAGGACCCCGTTAATACGCAGTATTTT	CASSPQDPVNTQYF
TRBV5-1	TRBJ2-1	NA	NA	TGCGCCAGCACGCCAGGAGGGGGTCTAGGGTATGAGCAGTTCTTC	CASTPGGGLGYEQFF
TRBV28	TRBJ2-5	NA	NA	TGTGCCAGCAGACGGGACGCGGGGACCCAGTACTTC	CASRRDAGTQYF
TRBV20-1	TRBJ2-1	NA	NA	TGCAGTGCTAACGACCTAGGCCATCCGGGGGATGAGCAGTTCTTC	CSANDLGHPGDEQFF
TRBV12-3/TRBV12-4	TRBJ2-7	NA	NA	TGTGCCAGCAGCACCTTGCAGGATTCCCTCGAGCAGTACTTC	CASSTLQDSLEQYF
TRBV27	TRBJ1-4	NA	NA	TGTGCCAGCAGTTTGAGAAGGTCGGGGGAAAAACTGTTTTTT	CASSLRRSGEKLFF
TRBV6-5	TRBJ1-1	TRBD1	few	TGTGCCAGCAGTCGGACAGGCCCGAACACTGAAGCTTTCTTT	CASSRTGPNTEAFF
TRBV20-1	TRBJ2-7	NA	NA	TGCAGTGCTAGAGATTGGGGGGGCGACTCCCACGAGCAGTACTTC	CSARDWGGDSHEQYF
TRBV4-1	TRBJ1-2	NA	few	TGCGCCAGCAGCCAAGTCGACAGGCGAAGGTTTACTTATGGCTACACCTTC	CASSQVDRRRFTYGYTF
TRBV10-3	TRBJ1-5	NA	NA	TGTGCCATCAGAAGCAGGGATGACCAGCCCCAGCATTTT	CAIRSRDDQPQHF
TRBV6-6	TRBJ1-2	NA	NA	TGTGCCAGCAGTTACCTCTGGGGCTACACCTTC	CASSYLWGYTF
TRBV7-2	TRBJ2-1	NA	NA	TGTGCCAGCAGCCCCGTGGCGGGGCCCATCCATGAGCAGTTCTTC	CASSPVAGPIHEQFF
TRBV30	TRBJ1-2	TRBD1	NA	TGTGCCTGGAGTGGAAACACAGGGGAGCCTAACTATGGCTACACCTTC	CAWSGNTGEPNYGYTF
TRBV6-1	TRBJ2-3	NA	NA	TGTGCCAGCAACCTCCCGGGGTGGGGCGGATCAGATACGCAGTATTTT	CASNLPGWGGSDTQYF
TRBV11-2	TRBJ1-2	NA	NA	TGTGCCAGCAGCTTGACATCTACCCTCTATGGCTACACCTTC	CASSLTSTLYGYTF
TRBV20-1	TRBJ2-7	TRBD2	NA	TGCAGTGCTAGTCGGCGCGGGAGCACCTACGAGCAGTACTTC	CSASRRGSTYEQYF
TRBV2	TRBJ1-2	NA	NA	TGTGCCAGCAGTGAACGAGGGCCTGGCTACACCTTC	CASSERGPGYTF
TRBV20-1	TRBJ1-2	NA	NA	TGCAGTGCTAGAAGACAGACCCGGTCCTATGGCTACACCTTC	CSARRQTRSYGYTF
TRBV10-3	TRBJ2-3	NA	NA	TGTGCCATCAGTGGGACAACCGGAACCACAGATACGCAGTATTTT	CAISGTTGTTDTQYF
TRBV4-1	TRBJ2-7	TRBD2	NA	TGCGCCAGCAGCCAATCCCCCGGGGGTAGCGGGAGTCTCACCTACGAGCAGTACTTC	CASSQSPGGSGSLTYEQYF
TRBV6-1	TRBJ2-1	NA	few	TGTGCCAGCAGTGAAATCCAGGACAATGAGCAGTTCTTC	CASSEIQDNEQFF
TRBV10-3	TRBJ1-1	NA	NA	TGTGCCATCCCTTCCCCCCTGGGTGGAGCTTTCTTT	CAIPSPLGGAFF
TRBV4-1	TRBJ1-3	TRBD1	NA	TGCGCCAGCAGCCCCCGGACAGGGGCCGGGAACACCATATATTTT	CASSPRTGAGNTIYF
TRBV4-1	TRBJ1-2	NA	NA	TGCGCCAGCAGCCAAGTGTCGCAGAAATCAAATGGCTACACCTTC	CASSQVSQKSNGYTF
TRBV2	TRBJ2-2	TRBD2	NA	TGTGCCAGCAGGCTAGCGGGGAGGAACACCGGGGAGCTGTTTTTT	CASRLAGRNTGELFF
TRBV29-1	TRBJ2-2	TRBD2	NA	TGCAGCGTTGCGAGCGGGAGTGGCACCGGGGAGCTGTTTTTT	CSVASGSGTGELFF
TRBV29-1	TRBJ2-3	TRBD2	NA	TGCAGCGTTGCGGGCGGGAGTATCTCAGATACGCAGTATTTT	CSVAGGSISDTQYF
TRBV9	TRBJ1-5	NA	NA	TGTGCCAGCAGCGTAGGGGATCAGCCCCAGCATTTT	CASSVGDQPQHF
TRBV3-1	TRBJ2-6	NA	NA	TGTGCCAGCAGCCAAGCTGGACGGCGGTTTGGCAACGTCCTGACTTTC	CASSQAGRRFGNVLTF
TRBV2	TRBJ2-7	NA	few	TGTGCCAGCACCCGGGACGGTGGCTACGAGCAGTACTTC	CASTRDGGYEQYF
TRBV20-1	TRBJ1-6	NA	NA	TGCAGTGCTGGCCCGGCGCAGCCAGATTCACCCCTCCACTTT	CSAGPAQPDSPLHF
TRBV4-1	TRBJ2-7	TRBD1	NA	TGCGCCAGCAGCCAACTACCGGGACAGGCGAGAAGCTACGAGCAGTACTTC	CASSQLPGQARSYEQYF
TRBV2	TRBJ1-6	TRBD1	few	TGTGCCAGCAGAGGACAGGCCGGTTCACCCCTCCACTTT	CASRGQAGSPLHF
TRBV2	TRBJ1-2	TRBD1	NA	TGTGCCAGCAGTGAATCACGAGACAGGGGAAGAAACTATGGCTACACCTTC	CASSESRDRGRNYGYTF
TRBV6-2/TRBV6-3	TRBJ2-3	NA	few	TGTGCCAGCAGTAACCTCCCAGATACGCAGTATTTT	CASSNLPDTQYF
TRBV24-1	TRBJ1-4	TRBD1	NA	TGTGCCACCAGTGTCGGGACAGGGGGCGAAAAACTGTTTTTT	CATSVGTGGEKLFF
TRBV7-9	TRBJ2-7	NA	NA	TGTGCCAGCAGCCCCCACGTTATCCCCTACAAGCAGTACTTC	CASSPHVIPYKQYF
TRBV20-1	TRBJ1-1	NA	NA	TGCAGTGCCAGACCCAGGGTGAACACTGAAGCTTTCTTT	CSARPRVNTEAFF
TRBV29-1	TRBJ2-5	NA	NA	TGCAGCGTGAACGAGAGGGCCCTCGAGACCCAGTACTTC	CSVNERALETQYF
TRBV2	TRBJ2-3	TRBD2	NA	TGTGTCAGCAGTGAAGCGCTGGGCGGGAGAACCGAGAACAGACACGCGTATTTT	CVSSEALGGRTENRHAYF
TRBV4-2	TRBJ2-5	NA	NA	TGTGCCAGCAGCCCTGCGGTAACCGGGAGTGGCCAAGAGACCCAGTACTTC	CASSPAVTGSGQETQYF
TRBV2	TRBJ2-5	TRBD1	NA	TGTGCCAGCAGTGGGAGTCTTGGACAGGGCCAAGAGACCCAGTACTTC	CASSGSLGQGQETQYF
TRBV7-9	TRBJ2-7	TRBD2	few	TGTGCCAGCAGCTTACGTCGAGCGGGATCCCACGAGCAGTACTTC	CASSLRRAGSHEQYF
TRBV12-3/TRBV12-4	TRBJ2-5	TRBD2	NA	TGTGCCAGCAGTTACGGCGGGAGGGCTACCAATGAGCAGTACTTC	CASSYGGRATNEQYF
TRBV29-1	TRBJ2-5	NA	few	TGCAGCGGACATACAGGGACAGAGACCCAGTACTTC	CSGHTGTETQYF
TRBV20-1	TRBJ2-7	TRBD1	NA	TGCAGTGCCTCGGACAGGTTAACCTACGAGCAGTACTTC	CSASDRLTYEQYF
TRBV20-1	TRBJ2-1	NA	NA	TGCAGTGCTAGGGAGAATGAGCAGTTCTTC	CSARENEQFF